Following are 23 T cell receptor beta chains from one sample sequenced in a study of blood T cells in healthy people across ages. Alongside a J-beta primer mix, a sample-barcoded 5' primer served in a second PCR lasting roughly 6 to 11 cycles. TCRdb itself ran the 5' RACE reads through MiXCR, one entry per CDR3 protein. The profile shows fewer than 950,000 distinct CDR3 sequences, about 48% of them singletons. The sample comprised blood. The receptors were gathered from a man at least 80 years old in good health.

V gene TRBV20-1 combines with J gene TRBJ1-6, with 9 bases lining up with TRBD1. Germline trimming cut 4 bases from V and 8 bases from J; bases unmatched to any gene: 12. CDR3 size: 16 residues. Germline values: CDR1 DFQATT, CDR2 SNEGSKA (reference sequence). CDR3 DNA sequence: TGCAGTGCTATAAGAGGGACAGGGTTTAGGGATTCACCCCTCCACTTT. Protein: CSAIRGTGFRDSPLHF.

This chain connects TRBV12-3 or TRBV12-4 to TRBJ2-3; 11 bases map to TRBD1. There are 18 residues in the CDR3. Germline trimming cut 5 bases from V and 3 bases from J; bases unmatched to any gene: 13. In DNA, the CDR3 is TGTGCCAGCAGTCCAGGACAGGGGGCAAGATCCCCTACAGATACGCAGTATTTT. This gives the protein CASSPGQGARSPTDTQYF.

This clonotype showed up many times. The CDR3 spells CASSLTSGRDPYNEQFF. CDR3 DNA sequence: TGTGCCAGCAGTTTGACTAGCGGGAGGGATCCCTACAATGAGCAGTTCTTC. The rearrangement joins TRBV6-2 or TRBV6-3 to TRBJ2-1; 14 nucleotides match TRBD2. The CDR3 length is 17 residues. V shed 4 bases, J shed 2 bases, and the junction held 4 bases outside the gene matches. The germline gives CDR1 MNHEY, CDR2 SVGEGT.

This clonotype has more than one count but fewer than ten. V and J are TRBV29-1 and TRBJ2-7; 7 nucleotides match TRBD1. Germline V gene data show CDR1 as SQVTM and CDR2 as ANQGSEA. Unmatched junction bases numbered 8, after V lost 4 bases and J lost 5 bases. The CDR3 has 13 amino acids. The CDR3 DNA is TGCAGCGTTGTAAGAGGGGGCAGGAACGAGCAGTACTTC. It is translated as CSVVRGGRNEQYF.

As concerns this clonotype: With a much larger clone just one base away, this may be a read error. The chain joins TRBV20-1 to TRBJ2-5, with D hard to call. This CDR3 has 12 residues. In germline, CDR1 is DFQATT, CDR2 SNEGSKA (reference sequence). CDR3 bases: TGCAGTGCTCTTGCGGTCCAAGAGGCCCAGTACTTC. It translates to CSALAVQEAQYF.

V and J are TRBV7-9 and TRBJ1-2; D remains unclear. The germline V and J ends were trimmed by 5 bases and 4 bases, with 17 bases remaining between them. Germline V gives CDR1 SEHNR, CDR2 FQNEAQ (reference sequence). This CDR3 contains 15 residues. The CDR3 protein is CASSPLGEGFYGYTF. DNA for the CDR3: TGTGCCAGCAGCCCCCTGGGTGAGGGATTCTATGGCTACACCTTC.

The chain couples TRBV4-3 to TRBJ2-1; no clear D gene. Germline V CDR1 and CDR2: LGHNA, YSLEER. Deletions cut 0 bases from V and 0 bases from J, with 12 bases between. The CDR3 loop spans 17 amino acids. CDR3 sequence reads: CASSQDPPTSSYNEQFF. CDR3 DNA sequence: TGCGCCAGCAGCCAAGATCCTCCGACGAGCTCCTACAATGAGCAGTTCTTC.

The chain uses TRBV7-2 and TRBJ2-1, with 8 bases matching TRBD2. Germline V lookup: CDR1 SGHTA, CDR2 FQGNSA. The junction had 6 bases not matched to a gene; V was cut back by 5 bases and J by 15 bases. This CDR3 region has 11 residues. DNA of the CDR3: TGTGCCAGCAGCACGACTAGCGCTCTGTTCTTC. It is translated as CASSTTSALFF.

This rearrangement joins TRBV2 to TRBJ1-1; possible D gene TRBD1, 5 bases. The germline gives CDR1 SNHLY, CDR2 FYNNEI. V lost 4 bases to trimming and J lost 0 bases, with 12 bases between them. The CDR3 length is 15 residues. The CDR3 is CASSGAGGVNTEAFF. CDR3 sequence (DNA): TGTGCCAGCAGTGGGGCCGGGGGTGTGAACACTGAAGCTTTCTTT.

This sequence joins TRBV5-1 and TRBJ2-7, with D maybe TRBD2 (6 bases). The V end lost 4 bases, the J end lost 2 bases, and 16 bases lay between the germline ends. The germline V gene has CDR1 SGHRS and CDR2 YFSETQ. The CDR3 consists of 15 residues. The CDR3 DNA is TGCGCCAGCAGCCCACGGGACTCCCTTCCCTACGAGCAGTACTTC. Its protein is CASSPRDSLPYEQYF.

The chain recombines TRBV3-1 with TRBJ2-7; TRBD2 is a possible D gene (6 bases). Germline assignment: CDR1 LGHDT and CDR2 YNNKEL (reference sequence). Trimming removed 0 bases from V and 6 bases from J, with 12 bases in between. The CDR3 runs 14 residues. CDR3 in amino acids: CASSQDYGGGEQYF. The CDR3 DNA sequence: TGTGCCAGCAGCCAAGACTACGGGGGAGGCGAGCAGTACTTC.

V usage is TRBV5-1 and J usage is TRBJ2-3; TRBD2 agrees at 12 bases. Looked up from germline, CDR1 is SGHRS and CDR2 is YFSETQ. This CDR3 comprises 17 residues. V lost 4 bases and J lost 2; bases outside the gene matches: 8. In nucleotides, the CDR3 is TGCGCCAGCAGCCCCTCACCTAGCGGGAGGGCCACAGATACGCAGTATTTT. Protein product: CASSPSPSGRATDTQYF.

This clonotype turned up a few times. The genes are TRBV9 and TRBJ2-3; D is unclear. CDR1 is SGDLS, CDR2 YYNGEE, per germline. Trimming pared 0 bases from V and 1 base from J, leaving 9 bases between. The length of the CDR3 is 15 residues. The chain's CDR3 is CASSVDGYGTDTQYF. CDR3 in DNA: TGTGCCAGCAGCGTAGATGGATACGGCACAGATACGCAGTATTTT.

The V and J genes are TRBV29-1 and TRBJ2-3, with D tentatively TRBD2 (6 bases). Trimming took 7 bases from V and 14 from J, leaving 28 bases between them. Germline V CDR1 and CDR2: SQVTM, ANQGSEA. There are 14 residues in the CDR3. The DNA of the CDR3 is TGCAGCGCCGAAGAGGGCGGAGGGATCAGATACGCGTATTTT. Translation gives CSAEEGGGIRYAYF.

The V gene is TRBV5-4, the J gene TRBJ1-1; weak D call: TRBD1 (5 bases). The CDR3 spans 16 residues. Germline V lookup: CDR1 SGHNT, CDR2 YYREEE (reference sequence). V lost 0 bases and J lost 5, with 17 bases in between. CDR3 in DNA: TGTGCCAGCAGCTTGGACACCGGGACGGACGGAACTGAAGCTTTCTTT. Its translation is CASSLDTGTDGTEAFF.

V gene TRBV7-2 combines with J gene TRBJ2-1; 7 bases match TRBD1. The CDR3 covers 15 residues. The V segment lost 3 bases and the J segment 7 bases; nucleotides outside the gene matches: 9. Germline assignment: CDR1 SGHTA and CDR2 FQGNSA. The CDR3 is CASSFDREPWNEQFF. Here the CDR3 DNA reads TGTGCCAGCAGCTTCGACAGGGAGCCCTGGAATGAGCAGTTCTTC.

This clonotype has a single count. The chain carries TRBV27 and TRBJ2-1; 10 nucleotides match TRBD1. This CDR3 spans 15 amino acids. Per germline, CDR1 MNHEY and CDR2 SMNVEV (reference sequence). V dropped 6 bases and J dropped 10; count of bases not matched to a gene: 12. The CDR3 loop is CASSRMGQGYGEQFF. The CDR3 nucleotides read TGTGCCAGCAGCCGAATGGGACAGGGGTATGGGGAGCAGTTCTTC.

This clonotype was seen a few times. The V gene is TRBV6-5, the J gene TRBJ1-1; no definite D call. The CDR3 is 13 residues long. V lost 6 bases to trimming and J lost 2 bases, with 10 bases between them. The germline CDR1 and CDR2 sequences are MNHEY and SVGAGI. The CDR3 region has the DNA TGTGCCAGCAGCCGTCCGGGTAACACTGAAGCTTTCTTT. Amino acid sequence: CASSRPGNTEAFF.

The CDR3 reads CASSFSGSTNEQYF. The CDR3 bases are TGTGCCAGCAGTTTTAGCGGGAGTACAAACGAGCAGTACTTC. V usage is TRBV12-3 or TRBV12-4 and J usage is TRBJ2-7, with 9 bases fitting TRBD2. The CDR3 consists of 14 residues. V lost 3 bases to trimming and J lost 5 bases; unmatched junction nucleotides: 5.

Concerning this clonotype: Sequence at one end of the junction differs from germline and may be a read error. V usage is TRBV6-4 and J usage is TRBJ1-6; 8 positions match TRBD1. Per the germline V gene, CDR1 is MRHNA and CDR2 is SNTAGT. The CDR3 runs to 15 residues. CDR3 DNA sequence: TGTGCCAGCAGTGACCAGGGACAGGAAAATTCGCCCCTCCACTTT. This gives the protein CASSDQGQENSPLHF.

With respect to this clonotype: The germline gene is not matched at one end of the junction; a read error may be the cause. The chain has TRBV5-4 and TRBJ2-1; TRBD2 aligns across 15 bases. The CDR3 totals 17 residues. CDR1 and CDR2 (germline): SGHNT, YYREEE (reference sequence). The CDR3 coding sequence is TGTGTCAGCAGCCCAGGGACTAGCGGGAGGCGGAACAATGAGCAGTTCTTC. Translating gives CVSSPGTSGRRNNEQFF.

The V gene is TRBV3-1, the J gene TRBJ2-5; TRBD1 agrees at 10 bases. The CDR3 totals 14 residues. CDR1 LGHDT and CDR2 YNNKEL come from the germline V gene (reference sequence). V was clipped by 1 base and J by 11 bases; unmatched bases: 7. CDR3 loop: CASSQGQGAGEQYF. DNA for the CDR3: TGTGCCAGCAGCCAAGGACAGGGGGCAGGGGAGCAGTACTTC.

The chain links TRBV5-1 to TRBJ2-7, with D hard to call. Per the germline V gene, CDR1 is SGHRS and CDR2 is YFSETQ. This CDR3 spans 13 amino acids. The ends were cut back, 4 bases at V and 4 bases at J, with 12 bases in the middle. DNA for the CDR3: TGCGCCAGCAGCGTCAGGACGGATTACGAGCAGTACTTC. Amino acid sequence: CASSVRTDYEQYF.